Below, 28 T cell receptor beta chains from the same sample are listed, as sequenced in a study of molecular identifiers for immune sequencing clone quantification (dated by TCRdb to the late 2010s). The method behind the library was PCR. TCRdb shows the sequencer as Illumina HiSeq 4000. The public reads were reprocessed in TCRdb via fastp at Q25 and MiXCR, keeping in-frame beta chains. CDR3 protein sequences are deduplicated, and each keeps its most common genes and DNA. This sample holds over 600,000 distinct CDR3 sequences; around 20% were observed only once. In total, the top ten clones hold roughly 0.85% of the sample. Input material: naive CD8+ T cells from blood, with Jurkat cell RNA spiked in. Sample cell subset or site, as interpreted from the label and publication: FACS-sorted CD8+CD4-CCR7+CD45RA+ naive T cells. The receptors derive from a human donor in good health. Some libraries in this study had Jurkat cell RNA spiked in.

Turning to this clonotype: A much larger clone sits a single nucleotide away, making a read error possible. This chain uses TRBV24-1 with TRBJ2-3, with 11 nucleotides matching TRBD2. Germline CDR1 reads KGHDR; CDR2 reads SFDVKD. The CDR3 is made up of 17 amino acids. As DNA, the CDR3 is TGTGCCACCAGTGATTCCCATACTAGCGGGGGAACAGATACGCAGTGTTTT. This codes for CATSDSHTSGGTDTQCF.

The V and J genes are TRBV4-3 and TRBJ2-2; D possibly corresponds to TRBD2 (6 bases). V was cut by 0 bases and J by 0 bases, with 14 bases left in between. Per germline, CDR1 LGHNA and CDR2 YSLEER. CDR3 length equals 18 residues. This CDR3 reads CASSQDKASEPNTGELFF. The CDR3 DNA is TGCGCCAGCAGCCAAGATAAGGCTAGCGAACCGAACACCGGGGAGCTGTTTTTT.

This clonotype was recorded many times. Here the CDR3 reads CASSLGLAGEAYTGELFF. The CDR3 DNA is TGTGCCAGCAGTTTAGGGCTAGCGGGGGAGGCCTACACCGGGGAGCTGTTTTTT. The V and J genes are TRBV27 and TRBJ2-2; 10 bases fit TRBD2. V lost 2 bases to trimming and J lost 3 bases; unmatched junction nucleotides: 9. This CDR3 spans 18 amino acids. CDR1 and CDR2 from the germline V gene are MNHEY and SMNVEV (reference sequence).

The chain is built from TRBV5-4 and TRBJ1-4, with TRBD1 as a possible D gene (6 bases). Looked up from germline, CDR1 is SGHNT and CDR2 is YYREEE (reference sequence). This CDR3 spans 16 amino acids. V dropped 7 bases and J dropped 0 bases, with 16 bases sitting between them. This CDR3 is CASGIQGGTTNEKLFF. CDR3 DNA: TGTGCCAGCGGCATACAGGGAGGGACAACTAATGAAAAACTGTTTTTT.

This chain joins TRBV19 and TRBJ2-2, with 8 bases that match TRBD1. V lost 3 bases and J lost 6; bases outside the gene matches: 9. This CDR3 region has 16 residues. Per the germline V gene, CDR1 is LNHDA and CDR2 is SQIVND (reference sequence). DNA for the CDR3: TGTGCCAGTAGTATCGGGCAGGGGGCTAAGGCCGGGGAGCTGTTTTTT. It encodes CASSIGQGAKAGELFF.

The rearrangement links TRBV13 to TRBJ1-2, with TRBD1 matching 7 bases. Per germline, CDR1 PRHDT and CDR2 FYEKMQ (reference sequence). CDR3 length equals 13 residues. V was pared by 5 bases and J by 4 bases, with 4 bases of the junction left unmatched. The CDR3 coding sequence is TGTGCCAGCAGCCGACAGGGCCCCTATGGCTACACCTTC. It encodes CASSRQGPYGYTF.

In this sample, this clonotype turned up many times. V usage is TRBV12-5 and J usage is TRBJ2-7; D perhaps matches TRBD1 (5 bases). Germline V gene data show CDR1 as LGHNT and CDR2 as FRNRAP. Deletions cut 2 bases from V and 5 bases from J, with 16 bases between. This CDR3 has 15 residues. The CDR3 loop is CASGLPPAGIHEQYF. The CDR3 DNA follows: TGTGCTAGTGGTTTGCCCCCGGCAGGGATCCACGAGCAGTACTTC.

The chain recombines TRBV20-1 with TRBJ2-3, with a weak D call TRBD1 (6 bases). This CDR3 has 14 residues. Germline CDR1 is DFQATT and CDR2 is SNEGSKA (reference sequence). V shed 3 bases and J shed 1 base, with 11 bases lying between them. The CDR3 reads CSARAEGGTDTQYF. Here the CDR3 DNA reads TGCAGTGCTAGGGCTGAGGGGGGCACAGATACGCAGTATTTT.

As concerns this clonotype: A much more abundant neighbour one base away suggests this may be a read error. The rearrangement uses TRBV12-3 or TRBV12-4 and TRBJ1-2; D is undetermined. The CDR3 spans 11 residues. V lost 7 bases to trimming and J lost 3 bases, with 6 bases between them. The CDR3 DNA is TGTGCCAGCAACTCTTACTATGGCTACACCTTC. Translated, it gives CASNSYYGYTF.

CDR3 amino acids: CASSLRLSFGNTEAFF. CDR3 nucleotides: TGTGCCAGCAGCTTGAGATTGTCGTTTGGGAACACTGAAGCTTTCTTT. The J gene is TRBJ1-1, the V gene TRBV11-2; no clear D gene. Germline assignment: CDR1 SGHAT and CDR2 FQNNGV. The CDR3 spans 16 residues. V lost 3 bases, J lost 1 base, and 15 bases lay in between.

This clonotype was found many times. The rearrangement joins TRBV3-1 to TRBJ1-2; the match to TRBD1 covers 9 bases. The CDR3 contains 16 residues. The germline gives CDR1 LGHDT, CDR2 YNNKEL (reference sequence). V shed 3 bases, J shed 1 base, and the junction held 6 bases outside the gene matches. The CDR3 reads CASSHKRDRVNYGYTF. CDR3 coding DNA: TGTGCCAGCAGCCATAAGCGGGACAGGGTTAACTATGGCTACACCTTC.

This clonotype was recorded a few times. The J gene is TRBJ2-3, the V gene TRBV4-3; TRBD1 is a possible D gene (6 bases). Germline V gives CDR1 LGHNA, CDR2 YSLEER. Trimming removed 8 bases from V and 6 bases from J, with 18 bases in between. The CDR3 spans 14 residues. This CDR3 is CASRDTSTEDTQYF. DNA of the CDR3: TGCGCCAGCCGGGACACTTCCACCGAGGATACGCAGTATTTT.

The table lists this clonotype with many counts. The chain carries TRBV19 and TRBJ2-1; TRBD1 matches at 9 bases. This CDR3 is 14 amino acids long. CDR1 is LNHDA and CDR2 is SQIVND in the germline V gene (reference sequence). J was trimmed by 8 bases and V by 10 bases; bases with no gene match: 12. The CDR3 bases are TGTGCCACGCAGAGTGGGGACAGGGTCCATGAGCAGTTCTTC. Encoded protein: CATQSGDRVHEQFF.

The sample holds many counts of this clonotype. This chain uses TRBV4-1 with TRBJ1-5; the D gene is possibly TRBD1 (5 bases). CDR3 size: 16 residues. Per the germline V gene, CDR1 is MGHRA and CDR2 is YSYEKL. The V end was cut by 3 bases, the J end by 7 bases, with 19 bases between. The chain's CDR3 is CASSQVGQGVPQPQHF. CDR3 coding DNA: TGCGCCAGCAGCCAGGTGGGGCAGGGAGTACCCCAGCCCCAGCATTTT.

J is TRBJ2-3 and V is TRBV27; the D call may be TRBD1 or TRBD2 (5 bases each). Germline V gene data show CDR1 as MNHEY and CDR2 as SMNVEV (reference sequence). Trimming removed 5 bases at V and 14 bases at J, with 14 bases between. The CDR3 has 11 amino acids. CDR3 in amino acids: CASSHGTPMYF. The CDR3 DNA follows: TGTGCCAGCAGTCATGGGACCCCGATGTATTTT.

This clonotype was counted once. A much larger clonotype is one base distant, so this may be a read error. The V gene is TRBV20-1, the J gene TRBJ2-7; the D gene could be TRBD1 or TRBD2 (5 bases each). The CDR3 spans 16 residues. The V and J ends lost 3 bases and 0 bases respectively, with 18 bases between them. The germline CDR1 and CDR2 sequences are DFQATT and SNEGSKA (reference sequence). CDR3 loop: CSASDRGTATSYEQYF. The CDR3 DNA sequence: TGCAGTGCTAGTGACCGAGGGACCGCGACCTCCTACGAGCAGTACTTC.

Comments on this clonotype: No conserved phenylalanine or tryptophan ends this CDR3, so it is likely a read error. The chain employs TRBV19 and TRBJ1-5; D is ambiguous. The CDR3 length is 13 residues. Germline CDR1 and CDR2: LNHDA and SQIVND (reference sequence). V shed 0 bases and J shed 7 bases, with 7 bases lying between them. The chain's CDR3 is CASSIDLVQPQHS. CDR3 sequence (DNA): TGTGCCAGTAGTATAGATCTCGTCCAGCCCCAGCATTCT.

The sample holds many counts of this clonotype. V is TRBV10-3 and J is TRBJ2-6; tentatively, D is TRBD1 (5 bases). CDR1 is ENHRY, CDR2 SYGVKD, per germline. V was cut by 3 bases and J by 2 bases, with 17 bases left in between. The CDR3 consists of 18 residues. The CDR3 nucleotides read TGTGCCATCAGTGATCCAACAATAGACAGAGCTGGGGCCAACGTCCTGACTTTC. Protein: CAISDPTIDRAGANVLTF.

The chain uses TRBV27 and TRBJ2-7, with TRBD2 matching over 9 bases. V gave up 3 bases and J gave up 6 bases; unmatched junction bases: 18. The CDR3 is 18 amino acids. The germline V gene encodes CDR1 MNHEY and CDR2 SMNVEV (reference sequence). For the CDR3, the DNA is TGTGCCAGCAGTTTCGGGTTGGCGGGAGGGCCTCTAGGTATCGAGCAGTACTTC. This gives the protein CASSFGLAGGPLGIEQYF.

This clonotype showed up many times. The V and J genes are TRBV5-4 and TRBJ2-2; a weak D match, TRBD2 (5 bases). The V end was cut by 4 bases, the J end by 6 bases, with 19 bases between. There are 16 residues in the CDR3. Germline V CDR1 and CDR2: SGHNT, YYREEE (reference sequence). CDR3 residues: CASSRGLEGVAGELFF. The CDR3 bases are TGTGCCAGCAGCAGAGGGCTAGAAGGCGTTGCCGGGGAGCTGTTTTTT.

This clonotype turned up a few times. This chain joins TRBV19 and TRBJ1-5; unclear D gene. The ends were cut back, 1 base at V and 5 bases at J, with 3 bases in the middle. The CDR3 is 12 amino acids. Germline-derived CDR1 and CDR2 are LNHDA and SQIVND (reference sequence). Here the CDR3 reads CASSIGHQPQHF. The DNA for the CDR3 is TGTGCCAGTAGTATAGGTCATCAGCCCCAGCATTTT.

As regards this clonotype: Compared with germline, one end of the junction differs, possibly owing to a read error. The chain joins TRBV27 to TRBJ2-2; D gene uncertain. The CDR3 has 14 amino acids. Per germline, CDR1 MNHEY and CDR2 SMNVEV (reference sequence). The CDR3 sequence: CVSSLYANTGELFF. CDR3 coding DNA: TGTGTCAGCAGTTTATACGCCAACACCGGGGAGCTGTTTTTT.

This clonotype appeared many times. V is TRBV6-5 and J is TRBJ2-3; 7 bases align to TRBD2. J was trimmed by 2 bases and V by 7 bases; bases with no gene match: 18. Germline lookup yields CDR1 MNHEY and CDR2 SVGAGI. This CDR3 has 18 amino acids. CDR3: CASTPNGLRERHTDTQYF. The CDR3 bases are TGTGCCAGCACCCCAAACGGTTTGCGGGAGAGGCACACAGATACGCAGTATTTT.

Notes on this clonotype: A much larger clone is a single base away; this may be a read error. The rearrangement uses TRBV9 and TRBJ2-7; D gene ambiguous. Germline CDR1 and CDR2: SGDLS and YYNGEE. CDR3 length equals 15 residues. The chain's CDR3 is CVSSVAWGYGDEQYF. The CDR3 DNA reads TGTGTCAGCAGCGTAGCTTGGGGTTACGGTGACGAGCAGTACTTC.

This chain's CDR3 is CASSFLNEQYF. In nucleotides, the CDR3 is TGTGCCAGCAGTTTCCTCAACGAGCAGTACTTC. This chain connects TRBV28 to TRBJ2-7; D remains ambiguous. The CDR3 contains 11 residues. The germline V gene has CDR1 MDHEN and CDR2 SYDVKM. The ends were cut back, 3 bases at V and 5 bases at J, with 5 bases in the middle.

At least ten counts were recorded for this clonotype. The CDR3 bases are TGTGCCAGCAGTTTGTTGGGACTAGCGGGGCCCTCAGATACGCAGTATTTT. This encodes CASSLLGLAGPSDTQYF. The rearrangement uses TRBV28 and TRBJ2-3; 13 bases line up with TRBD2. The CDR3 is made up of 17 amino acids. V lost 3 bases and J lost 4; bases outside the gene matches: 7. Germline loops: CDR1 MDHEN, CDR2 SYDVKM.

At least ten counts were recorded for this clonotype. Written as DNA, the CDR3 is TGCAGTGCGGTGGGGTTCAATCAGCCCCAGCATTTT. Protein product: CSAVGFNQPQHF. The chain combines TRBV20-1 with TRBJ1-5; D gene uncertain. There are 12 residues in the CDR3. The germline V and J ends were trimmed by 6 bases and 3 bases, with 9 bases remaining between them. CDR1 is DFQATT, CDR2 SNEGSKA, per germline (reference sequence).

This clonotype occurred many times. This chain links TRBV28 with TRBJ1-5; no firm D call. V lost 3 bases, J lost 6 bases, and 15 bases lay in between. CDR3 length: 15 residues. Per germline, CDR1 MDHEN and CDR2 SYDVKM. CDR3 sequence (DNA): TGTGCCAGCAGTTTTGGGTTCCCGGGTCGTCAGCCCCAGCATTTT. This sequence encodes CASSFGFPGRQPQHF.